This TCR beta chain was captured in a study of CD8+CD57+ T cells in acquired aplastic anemia. Across the whole study: Sorted CD4+ and CD8+ cells yielded DNA averaging around 3 ug. There were roughly 9.8 million reads, on average, for CD4+ cells from healthy donors. Findings of the study overall: No significant difference in CD8+ Simpson's diversity was found between patients and controls. Patients and controls shared twenty-nine CD8+ CDR3 sequences.

According to the study, genomic DNA was the template for TCR beta VDJ and CDR3 profiling. TCRdb reprocessed the reads via MiXCR and lists one record per CDR3 protein. The profile covers around 150,000 distinct CDR3 sequences, with around 40% appearing a single time and over 0.95% taken by the ten largest. This clonotype showed up many times. Its antigen is not known. Germline V gene sequence: CDR1 DFQATT, CDR2 SNEGSKA (reference sequence). The CDR3 totals 14 residues. The V segment lost 1 base and the J segment 10 bases; nucleotides outside the gene matches: 8. Sequencing was performed on sorted CD4+, CD8+, or CD8+CD57+ T cells (not recorded which) from PBMCs. This TCR derives from a human donor in good health. V and J are TRBV20-1 and TRBJ2-1; 9 bases align to TRBD2. CDR3 amino acids: CSARGSTSGWEQFF. The CDR3 bases are TGCAGTGCTAGAGGGAGTACTAGCGGGTGGGAGCAGTTCTTC.